The source of this T cell receptor (beta chain) is a study of blood T cell repertoires in COVID-19. Produced via immunoSEQ multiplex PCR; TCRdb's table is partial and in-frame only. The table records about 280,000 clones, around 90% of them present only once. This clone was seen once. This clonotype was obtained from a woman in her twenties or thirties who had recovered from COVID-19. The sequencing sample was made of PBMCs or T cells enriched from blood (not recorded which).

The CDR3 here is CASSFSGTGAYEQYF. The CDR3 bases are TGTGCCAGCAGTTTTTCCGGGACAGGGGCCTACGAGCAGTACTTC. J is TRBJ2-7 and V is TRBV28; TRBD1 agrees at 10 bases. Germline CDR1 reads MDHEN; CDR2 reads SYDVKM. This CDR3 is built from 15 residues. Trimming removed 3 bases from V and 2 bases from J; junction bases left unmatched: 4.